Following are 14 T cell receptor beta chains from one sample sequenced in a study of T cell responses to AZD1222 COVID-19 vaccine (dated by TCRdb to the early 2020s). This specimen's time point label, interpreted: about 28 days (+/-7) after the second vaccine dose. The sample's treatment or condition, from its label and the paper: meningococcal conjugate vaccine given as trial control. Library generation was performed with the immunoSEQ multiplex PCR assay. TCRdb re-hosts the immuneACCESS table, in-frame sequences only. Its copies lack some clones; in the studies checked, an unresolved V gene accounts for under half of them, and the cause for the rest is not known. The sample yields some 180,000 clones; approximately 95% were counted once. 1% of the sample belongs to the ten largest clones. Here the sequenced sample was peripheral blood, taken 28 days after the second dose of the MenACWY control vaccine. The origin of the receptors is an adult who received the MenACWY meningococcal vaccine as a control.

The rearrangement joins TRBV12-3 or TRBV12-4 to TRBJ1-1; the match to TRBD1 covers 8 bases. CDR3 length equals 12 residues. V shed 6 bases and J 7 bases; nucleotides not matched to a gene: 4. CDR3: CASSWTGFEAFF. The CDR3 nucleotides are TGTGCCAGCAGCTGGACAGGGTTTGAAGCTTTCTTT.

CDR3 region: CASSPGHEQYF. Here the CDR3 DNA reads TGTGCCAGCAGCCCCGGTCACGAGCAGTACTTC. V usage is TRBV12-3 or TRBV12-4 and J usage is TRBJ2-7, with D hard to call. This CDR3 is built from 11 residues. V was cut by 6 bases and J by 5 bases, with 8 bases left in between.

The J gene is TRBJ1-2, the V gene TRBV10-1; D possibly corresponds to TRBD1 (6 bases). Germline CDR1 reads WNHNN; CDR2 reads SYGVQD (reference sequence). The CDR3 consists of 12 residues. The V gene lost 3 bases and the J gene lost 6 bases, with 8 bases spanning the gap. This chain's CDR3 is CASSDNRDGYTF. For the CDR3, the DNA is TGCGCCAGCAGTGATAACAGGGATGGCTACACCTTC.

The sample holds a few counts of this clone. The rearrangement uses TRBV7-2 and TRBJ1-3; maybe TRBD1 (5 bases). In germline, CDR1 is SGHTA, CDR2 FQGNSA. V gave up 5 bases and J gave up 2 bases, with 10 bases separating them. The CDR3 has 14 amino acids. In nucleotides, the CDR3 is TGTGCCAGCAGCGAAGGGGCGGCTGGAAACACCATATATTTT. Translated: CASSEGAAGNTIYF.

The chain combines TRBV5-6 with TRBJ1-5, with D unclear. Trimming took off 0 bases at V and 0 bases at J, with 4 bases between the two ends. Germline assignment: CDR1 SGHDT and CDR2 YYEEEE. There are 14 residues in the CDR3. The CDR3 is CASSLGYSNQPQHF. The CDR3 nucleotides are TGTGCCAGCAGCTTGGGCTATAGCAATCAGCCCCAGCATTTT.

The V call is TRBV11-2, the J call TRBJ1-4, with D perhaps matching TRBD1 (5 bases). Germline V CDR1 and CDR2: SGHAT, FQNNGV. V was clipped by 6 bases and J by 0 bases, with 14 bases between them. This CDR3 is built from 16 residues. Here the CDR3 DNA reads TGTGCCAGCAGTTTGCTCGGGGCGGCAACTAATGAAAAACTGTTTTTT. Its translation: CASSLLGAATNEKLFF.

This clone came up once. The chain is built from TRBV6-5 and TRBJ1-2; 8 bases are a match to TRBD1. Trimming cost V 6 bases and J 4 bases; bases outside gene matches: 10. The germline CDR1 and CDR2 sequences are MNHEY and SVGAGI. This CDR3 is built from 15 residues. The CDR3 DNA reads as TGTGCCAGCAGCCTAGACAGGGGTCCCTTCTATGGCTACACCTTC. Protein: CASSLDRGPFYGYTF.

J is TRBJ1-1 and V is TRBV19, with 7 bases aligning to TRBD1. The CDR3 consists of 11 residues. Germline V gene data show CDR1 as LNHDA and CDR2 as SQIVND (reference sequence). V lost 7 bases to trimming and J lost 11 bases; unmatched junction nucleotides: 7. The CDR3 DNA reads as TGTGCCAGTAAGCGGGGGACAGCCGCTTTCTTT. Translating gives CASKRGTAAFF.

The chain links TRBV15 to TRBJ1-1, with 8 bases aligning to TRBD1. Looked up from germline, CDR1 is LNHNV and CDR2 is YYDKDF (reference sequence). V shed 1 base, J shed 1 base, and the junction held 8 bases outside the gene matches. There are 17 residues in the CDR3. CDR3 sequence reads: CATSRGGSGTGNTEAFF. DNA for the CDR3: TGTGCCACCAGCAGAGGTGGCTCCGGGACAGGGAACACTGAAGCTTTCTTT.

The chain combines TRBV5-5 with TRBJ1-5; no definite D call. Between the trimmed V and J ends, which lost 1 base and 3 bases, there was a span of 11 bases. Per germline, CDR1 SGHKS and CDR2 YYEKEE (reference sequence). The CDR3 runs to 15 residues. The CDR3 here is CASSLYSDHNQPQHF. DNA for the CDR3: TGTGCCAGCAGCTTGTACAGCGACCACAATCAGCCCCAGCATTTT.

The V gene is TRBV3-1 (or the pseudogene TRBV3-2), the J gene TRBJ2-7; D remains ambiguous. With 3 bases removed from V and 1 base from J, the gap between germline ends came to 10 bases. The germline V gene encodes CDR1 LGHDT and CDR2 YNNKEL (reference sequence). The CDR3 runs 14 residues. In DNA, the CDR3 is TGTGCCAGCAGCCACCTGACAAGTTCCTACGAGCAGTACTTC. Encoded protein: CASSHLTSSYEQYF.

This rearrangement joins TRBV10-3 to TRBJ2-2, with TRBD2 identical over 9 bases. CDR3 length: 16 amino acids. The junction had 6 bases not matched to a gene; V was cut back by 3 bases and J by 4 bases. The germline gives CDR1 ENHRY, CDR2 SYGVKD. The CDR3 DNA sequence: TGTGCCATCAGTGAAAGCGGGGGGCGGGGCACCGGGGAGCTGTTTTTT. The encoded protein is CAISESGGRGTGELFF.

The chain joins TRBV4-3 to TRBJ2-1; TRBD2 might be the D (7 bases). Between the trimmed V and J ends, which lost 3 bases and 7 bases, there was a span of 19 bases. Looked up from germline, CDR1 is LGHNA and CDR2 is YSLEER. There are 16 residues in the CDR3. The CDR3 protein is CASSQAPGGLTNEQFF. CDR3 sequence (DNA): TGCGCCAGCAGCCAGGCCCCCGGGGGGCTCACAAATGAGCAGTTCTTC.

The rearrangement links TRBV10-3 to TRBJ2-7, with 10 bases aligning to TRBD1. The CDR3 covers 13 residues. CDR1 is ENHRY and CDR2 is SYGVKD in the germline V gene. V trimming: 5 bases; J trimming: 6 bases; junction bases outside the gene matches: 4. As DNA, the CDR3 is TGTGCCATCAGTCCGGGACAGGGGTCCGAGCAGTACTTC. Translating it yields CAISPGQGSEQYF.